This record concerns one T cell receptor (beta chain) sequence. No antigen is known for it. The authors sequenced patients whose flow cytometry had shown CD8+CD57+ cell expansion. Every patient presented with severe acquired aplastic anemia. This record comes from a study of CD8+CD57+ T cells in acquired aplastic anemia. Overall study findings and caveats: In common between the patients and the controls were approximately 28 CD8+ CDR3 sequences.

It was genomic DNA that served as the template for profiling TCR beta VDJ and CDR3. TCRdb itself ran the reads through MiXCR, one entry per CDR3 protein. Among about half a million distinct CDR3 sequences listed, over 25% were seen once. This clonotype originated in a human donor with aplastic anemia. Material: sorted CD4+, CD8+, or CD8+CD57+ T cells (not recorded which) from PBMCs.

Here the CDR3 reads CASSPRVGPIYEQYF. CDR3 DNA sequence: TGTGCCAGCAGTCCACGCGTCGGGCCGATATATGAGCAGTACTTC. The chain couples TRBV12-3 or TRBV12-4 to TRBJ2-7; D is unclear. There are 15 residues in the CDR3. V was clipped by 5 bases and J by 7 bases, with 21 bases between them.